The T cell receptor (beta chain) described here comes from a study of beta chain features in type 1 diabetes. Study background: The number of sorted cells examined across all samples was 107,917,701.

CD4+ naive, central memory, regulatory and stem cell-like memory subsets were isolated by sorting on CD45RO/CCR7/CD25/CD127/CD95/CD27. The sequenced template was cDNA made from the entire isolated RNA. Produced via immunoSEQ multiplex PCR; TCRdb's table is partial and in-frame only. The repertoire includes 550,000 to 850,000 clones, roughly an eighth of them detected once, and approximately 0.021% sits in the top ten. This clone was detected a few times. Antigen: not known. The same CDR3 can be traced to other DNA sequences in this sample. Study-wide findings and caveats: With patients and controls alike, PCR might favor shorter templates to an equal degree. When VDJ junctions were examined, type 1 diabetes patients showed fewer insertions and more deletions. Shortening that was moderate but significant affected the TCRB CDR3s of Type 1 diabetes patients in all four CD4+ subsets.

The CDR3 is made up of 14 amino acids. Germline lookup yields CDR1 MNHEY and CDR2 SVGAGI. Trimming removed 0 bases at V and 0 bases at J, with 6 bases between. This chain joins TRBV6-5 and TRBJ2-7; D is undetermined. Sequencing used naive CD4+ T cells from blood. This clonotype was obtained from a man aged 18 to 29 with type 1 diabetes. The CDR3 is CASSYSRSSYEQYF. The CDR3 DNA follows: TGTGCCAGCAGTTACTCGAGAAGCTCCTACGAGCAGTACTTC.